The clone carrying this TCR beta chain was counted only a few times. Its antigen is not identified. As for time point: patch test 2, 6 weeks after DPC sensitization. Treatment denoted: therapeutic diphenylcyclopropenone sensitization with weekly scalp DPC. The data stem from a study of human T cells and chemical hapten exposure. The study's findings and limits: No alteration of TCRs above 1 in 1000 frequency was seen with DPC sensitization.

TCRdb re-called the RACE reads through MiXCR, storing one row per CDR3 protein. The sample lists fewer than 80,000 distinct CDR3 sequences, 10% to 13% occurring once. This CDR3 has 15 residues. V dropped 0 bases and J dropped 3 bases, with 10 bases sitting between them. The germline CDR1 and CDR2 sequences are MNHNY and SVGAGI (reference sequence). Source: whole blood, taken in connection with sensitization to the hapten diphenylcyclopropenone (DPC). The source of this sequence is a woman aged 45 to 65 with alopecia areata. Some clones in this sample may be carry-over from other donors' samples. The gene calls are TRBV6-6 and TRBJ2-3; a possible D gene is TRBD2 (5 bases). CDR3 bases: TGTGCCAGCAGTTACTCGCGGGTGTCGACAGATACGCAGTATTTT. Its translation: CASSYSRVSTDTQYF.